A single sample is the source of the 14 T cell receptor beta chains below, sequenced in a study of T-cell memory formation after mild COVID-19. Using its own MiXCR run on the 5' RACE reads, TCRdb lists one record per CDR3 protein. In the table there are approximately 230,000 distinct CDR3 sequences, 15% to 20% of which are singletons. The sequenced material came from PBMCs or a T cell subset sorted from them (not recorded which). All receptors derive from a man younger than 35 who had mild COVID-19 (a few samples of this study predate the infection). Cell type and time point are not known.

This rearrangement joins TRBV20-1 to TRBJ2-5; the D gene could be TRBD1 or TRBD2 (6 bases each). CDR1 and CDR2 (germline): DFQATT, SNEGSKA (reference sequence). The CDR3 length is 12 residues. CDR3 region: CRSPRGLETQYF. Written as DNA, the CDR3 is TGCAGGTCCCCCCGGGGGCTGGAGACCCAGTACTTC.

The V call is TRBV13, the J call TRBJ2-1; possibly TRBD2 for D (6 bases). Germline assignment: CDR1 PRHDT and CDR2 FYEKMQ (reference sequence). The CDR3 runs to 18 residues. V shed 5 bases and J shed 6 bases, with 26 bases lying between them. CDR3 protein: CASSEAGRVGRIRNEQFF. In DNA form, the CDR3 reads TGTGCCAGCAGCGAAGCGGGTCGGGTCGGAAGGATTCGCAATGAGCAGTTCTTC.

In this sample, this clonotype turned up a few times. The V gene is TRBV20-1, the J gene TRBJ2-7; TRBD1 might be the D (6 bases). The V and J ends lost 0 bases and 0 bases respectively, with 12 bases between them. The CDR3 sequence is 15 residues long. Germline V gives CDR1 DFQATT, CDR2 SNEGSKA (reference sequence). The CDR3 coding sequence is TGCAGTGCTAGAGACCCCAGGGGAAGCTCCTACGAGCAGTACTTC. Translated, it gives CSARDPRGSSYEQYF.

The table lists this clonotype with a few counts. V gene TRBV19 combines with J gene TRBJ1-5; D might be TRBD1 (5 bases). Germline CDR1 reads LNHDA; CDR2 reads SQIVND (reference sequence). The V end was cut by 0 bases, the J end by 7 bases, with 19 bases between. This CDR3 has 17 residues. CDR3 DNA: TGTGCCAGTAGTATAGACCTGCCCGGGGGTCTCAGACAGCCCCAGCATTTT. This translates into CASSIDLPGGLRQPQHF.

The chain combines TRBV29-1 with TRBJ1-2; 7 nucleotides agree with TRBD1. This CDR3 region has 13 residues. In germline, CDR1 is SQVTM, CDR2 ANQGSEA. Trimming at V came to 6 bases and at J to 2 bases, leaving 6 bases not matched to a gene. CDR3 DNA: TGCAGCGTGCGCGGGACAGCCAACTATGGCTACACCTTC. The encoded protein is CSVRGTANYGYTF.

This clonotype was observed a few times. V gene TRBV5-6 combines with J gene TRBJ2-2; TRBD1 might be the D (5 bases). Trimming stripped 4 bases from V and 6 bases from J, with 28 bases between. Germline CDR1 is SGHDT and CDR2 is YYEEEE. CDR3 length equals 19 residues. In nucleotides, the CDR3 is TGTGCCAGCAGCGGCCGCCAGGGTTCAGTAGGATTCCGGTCCGGGGAGCTGTTTTTT. Translation gives CASSGRQGSVGFRSGELFF.

This clonotype was seen a few times. The chain has TRBV4-1 and TRBJ1-1; D possibly corresponds to TRBD1 (6 bases). V lost 6 bases and J 11 bases, leaving 16 bases between the germline ends. Germline V gene lookup returns CDR1 MGHRA and CDR2 YSYEKL. The CDR3 is 12 amino acids. CDR3 region: CASSKIQGAAFF. The CDR3 coding sequence is TGCGCCAGCAGTAAGATACAGGGAGCCGCTTTCTTT.

This sequence joins TRBV7-8 and TRBJ2-7; weak D call: TRBD2 (5 bases). Between the trimmed V and J ends, which lost 5 bases and 0 bases, there was a span of 17 bases. Germline-derived CDR1 and CDR2 are SGHVS and FQNEAQ. CDR3 length equals 16 residues. The CDR3 bases are TGTGCCAGCAGCCCCGCCGGGATCAGAAGCTCCTACGAGCAGTACGTC. Amino acids: CASSPAGIRSSYEQYV.

This clonotype has at least ten counts. This rearrangement joins TRBV7-2 to TRBJ2-1; a possible D gene is TRBD1 (5 bases). The germline V gene encodes CDR1 SGHTA and CDR2 FQGNSA. V gave up 5 bases and J gave up 1 base, with 12 bases separating them. CDR3 length: 15 amino acids. Here the CDR3 DNA reads TGTGCCAGCAGCCCCCAGGGTTGGTCCTACAATGAGCAGTTCTTC. It specifies CASSPQGWSYNEQFF.

This clonotype was seen repeatedly, ten times or more. This chain uses TRBV5-1 with TRBJ1-2; 7 bases map to TRBD1. This CDR3 contains 12 residues. Germline assignment: CDR1 SGHRS and CDR2 YFSETQ. Trimming removed 4 bases from V and 6 bases from J; junction bases left unmatched: 3. The CDR3 sequence is CASSAQGNGYTF. The DNA for the CDR3 is TGCGCCAGCAGCGCACAGGGGAATGGCTACACCTTC. The full variable domain, with the rest looked up from reference TRBV5-1 and TRBJ1-2, is KAGVTQTPRYLIKTRGQQVTLSCSPISGHRSVSWYQQTPGQGLQFLFEYFSETQRNKGNFPGRFSGRQFSNSRSEMNVSTLELGDSALYLCASSAQGNGYTFGSGTRLTVV.

As to this clonotype: It may be a read error: a sequence one base away is much more abundant. The chain is built from TRBV5-6 and TRBJ2-1; 7 positions agree with TRBD2. The ends lost 3 bases at V and 4 bases at J; junction bases unmatched: 13. Germline V gene sequence: CDR1 SGHDT, CDR2 YYEEEE. The CDR3 runs to 17 residues. For the CDR3, the DNA is TGTGCCAGCAGCTCGACTAGCTGGGAGTTTACATACAATGAGCAGTTCTTC. This translates into CASSSTSWEFTYNEQFF.

The J gene is TRBJ1-6, the V gene TRBV2, with D uncertain. This CDR3 has 13 amino acids. The V end was cut by 1 base, the J end by 6 bases, with 4 bases between. Germline V gene sequence: CDR1 SNHLY, CDR2 FYNNEI. The CDR3 sequence: CASSEVSNSPLHF. The CDR3 DNA follows: TGTGCCAGCAGTGAAGTGTCTAATTCACCCCTCCACTTT.

This clonotype was picked up a small number of times. Written as DNA, the CDR3 is TGTGCCAGCAGTTTCTCCTCTCCAGGGTCCTACGAGCAGTACTTC. This translates into CASSFSSPGSYEQYF. The rearrangement links TRBV12-3 or TRBV12-4 to TRBJ2-7, with D tentatively TRBD1 (5 bases). With 3 bases removed from V and 1 base from J, the gap between germline ends came to 13 bases. The CDR3 is 15 residues long.

Many counts were recorded for this clonotype. This chain links TRBV7-2 with TRBJ2-7; 9 nucleotides agree with TRBD2. Germline assignment: CDR1 SGHTA and CDR2 FQGNSA. This CDR3 comprises 14 residues. The ends lost 5 bases at V and 0 bases at J; junction bases unmatched: 2. The chain's CDR3 is CASSQLAGSYEQYF. The CDR3 DNA follows: TGTGCCAGCAGCCAACTAGCGGGCTCCTACGAGCAGTACTTC.